This paragraph reports one T cell receptor (beta chain). Its specificity is unknown. In the PCR, 60 Vbeta and 13 Jbeta primers were used. The table came from immunoSEQ multiplex PCR; TCRdb's copy has only in-frame clones and leaves some out. The sample lists 100,000 to 150,000 clones, 80% occurring once. CDR3 length: 14 amino acids. The germline V gene encodes CDR1 MNHEY and CDR2 SVGAGI. Trimming stripped 6 bases from V and 3 bases from J, with 12 bases between. This entry is derived from a study of cytomegalovirus exposure and HLA in healthy donors. Study-level points and caveats: The HLA-A and HLA-B alleles of most subjects were reportedly predicted accurately from TCR beta sequences. Links to common viral pathogens appeared, in a later analysis, for several of the most significant clusters. Previous analysis showed most TCR beta V segments were productive about 87% or about 30% of the time.

The source material was PBMCs. V gene TRBV6-5 combines with J gene TRBJ1-5; a possible D gene is TRBD1 (5 bases). The origin of this receptor is a female donor in good health and CMV-seronegative. The CDR3 sequence is CASRRGGVNQPQHF. Written as DNA, the CDR3 is TGTGCCAGCAGACGAGGAGGGGTCAATCAGCCCCAGCATTTT.